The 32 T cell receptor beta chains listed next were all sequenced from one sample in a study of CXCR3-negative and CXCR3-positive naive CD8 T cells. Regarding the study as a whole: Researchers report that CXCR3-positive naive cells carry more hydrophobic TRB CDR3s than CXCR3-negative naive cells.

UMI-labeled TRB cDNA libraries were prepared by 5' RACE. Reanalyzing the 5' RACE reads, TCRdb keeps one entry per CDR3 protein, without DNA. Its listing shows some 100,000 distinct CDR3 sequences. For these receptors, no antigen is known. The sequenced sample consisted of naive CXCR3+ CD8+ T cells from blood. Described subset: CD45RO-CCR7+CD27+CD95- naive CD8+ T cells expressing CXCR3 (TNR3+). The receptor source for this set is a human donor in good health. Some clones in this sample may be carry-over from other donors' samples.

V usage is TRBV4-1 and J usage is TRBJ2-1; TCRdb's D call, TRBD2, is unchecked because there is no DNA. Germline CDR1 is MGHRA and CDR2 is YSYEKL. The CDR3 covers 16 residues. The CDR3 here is CASSPLGGSGSNEQFF.

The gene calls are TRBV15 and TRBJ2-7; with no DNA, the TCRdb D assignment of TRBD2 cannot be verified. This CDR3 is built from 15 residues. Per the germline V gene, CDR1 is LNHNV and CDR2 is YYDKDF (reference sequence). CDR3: CATSHGAGSAYEQYF. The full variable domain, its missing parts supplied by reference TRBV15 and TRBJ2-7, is DAMVIQNPRYQVTQFGKPVTLSCSQTLNHNVMYWYQQKSSQAPKLLFHYYDKDFNNEADTPDNFQSRRPNTSFCFLDIRSPGLGDTAMYLCATSHGAGSAYEQYFGPGTRLTVT.

CDR3 amino acids: CASSFRTFRSEQYF. The chain links TRBV28 to TRBJ2-7; checking the TCRdb D call of TRBD2 is not possible without DNA. The germline gives CDR1 MDHEN, CDR2 SYDVKM. The CDR3 is 14 residues long.

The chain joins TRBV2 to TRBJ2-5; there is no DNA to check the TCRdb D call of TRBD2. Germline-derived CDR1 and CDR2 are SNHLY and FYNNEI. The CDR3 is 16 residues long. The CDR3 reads CASSEVAGGPQETQYF.

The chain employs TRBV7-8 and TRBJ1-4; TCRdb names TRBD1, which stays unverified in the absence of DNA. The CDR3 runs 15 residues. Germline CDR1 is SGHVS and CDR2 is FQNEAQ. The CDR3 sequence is CASSFLRGAPEKLFF.

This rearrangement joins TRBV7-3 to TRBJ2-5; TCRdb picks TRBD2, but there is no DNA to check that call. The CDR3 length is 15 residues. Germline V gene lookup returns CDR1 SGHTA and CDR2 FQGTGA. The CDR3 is CASSLMGTSQETQYF.

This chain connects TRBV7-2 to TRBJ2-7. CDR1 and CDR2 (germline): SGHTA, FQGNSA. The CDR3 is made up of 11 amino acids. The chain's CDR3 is CASSPRYEQYF.

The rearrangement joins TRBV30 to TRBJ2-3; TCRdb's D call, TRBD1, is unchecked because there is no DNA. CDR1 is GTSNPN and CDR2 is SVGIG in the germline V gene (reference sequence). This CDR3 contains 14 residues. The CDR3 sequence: CAWQRDASTDTQYF.

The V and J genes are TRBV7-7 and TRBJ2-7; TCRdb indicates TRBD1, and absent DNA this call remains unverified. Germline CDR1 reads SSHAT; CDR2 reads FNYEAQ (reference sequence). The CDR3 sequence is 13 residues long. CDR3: CASARGSAYEQYF.

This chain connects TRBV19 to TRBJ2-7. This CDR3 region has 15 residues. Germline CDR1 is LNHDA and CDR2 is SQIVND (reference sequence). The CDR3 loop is CASSIDQQGSYEQYF.

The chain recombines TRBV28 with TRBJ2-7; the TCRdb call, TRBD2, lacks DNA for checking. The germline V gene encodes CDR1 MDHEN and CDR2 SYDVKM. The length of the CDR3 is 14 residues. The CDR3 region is CASTTWGGNYEQYF. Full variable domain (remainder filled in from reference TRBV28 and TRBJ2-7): DVKVTQSSRYLVKRTGEKVFLECVQDMDHENMFWYRQDPGLGLRLIYFSYDVKMKEKGDIPEGYSVSREKKERFSLILESASTNQTSMYLCASTTWGGNYEQYFGPGTRLTVT.

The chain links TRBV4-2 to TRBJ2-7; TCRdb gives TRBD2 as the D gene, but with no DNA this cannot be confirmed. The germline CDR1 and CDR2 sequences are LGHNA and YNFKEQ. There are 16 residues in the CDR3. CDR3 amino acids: CASSQALAGTSYEQYF.

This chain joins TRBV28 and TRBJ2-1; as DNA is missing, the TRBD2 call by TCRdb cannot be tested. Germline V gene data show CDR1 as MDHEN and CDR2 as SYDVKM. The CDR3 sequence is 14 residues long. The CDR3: CASSLSSGRGEQFF.

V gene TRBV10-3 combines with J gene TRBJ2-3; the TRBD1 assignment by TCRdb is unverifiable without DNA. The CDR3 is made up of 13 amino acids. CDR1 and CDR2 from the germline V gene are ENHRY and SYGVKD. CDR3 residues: CAISTRGTDTQYF.

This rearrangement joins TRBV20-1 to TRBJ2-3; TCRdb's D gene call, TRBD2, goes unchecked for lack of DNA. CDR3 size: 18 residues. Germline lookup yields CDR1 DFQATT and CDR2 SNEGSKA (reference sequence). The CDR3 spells CSARDMSRLAGYTDTQYF.

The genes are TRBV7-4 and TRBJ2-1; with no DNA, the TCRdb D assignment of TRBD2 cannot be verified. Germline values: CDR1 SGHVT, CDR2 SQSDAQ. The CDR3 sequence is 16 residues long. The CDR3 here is CASSSSASGSDNEQFF.

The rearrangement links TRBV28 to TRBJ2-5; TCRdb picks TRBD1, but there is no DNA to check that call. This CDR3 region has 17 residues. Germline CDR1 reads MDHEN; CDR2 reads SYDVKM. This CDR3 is CASSIPPGGGPQETQYF.

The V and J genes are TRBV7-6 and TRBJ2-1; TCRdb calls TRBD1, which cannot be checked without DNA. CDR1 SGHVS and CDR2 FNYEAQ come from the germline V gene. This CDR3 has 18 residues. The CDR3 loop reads CASSLAPSLGGAYNEQFF.

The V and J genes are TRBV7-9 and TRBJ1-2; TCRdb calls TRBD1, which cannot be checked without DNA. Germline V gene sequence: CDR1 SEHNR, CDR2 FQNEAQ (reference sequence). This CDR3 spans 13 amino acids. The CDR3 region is CASSLEDSRGYTF.

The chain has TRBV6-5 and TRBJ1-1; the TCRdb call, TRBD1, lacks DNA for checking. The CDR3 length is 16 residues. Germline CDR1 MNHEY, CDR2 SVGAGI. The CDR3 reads CASSSPRQGVNTEAFF.

The CDR3 sequence is CASSQDRYQLLTDTQYF. The V call is TRBV3-1, the J call TRBJ2-3. CDR1 is LGHDT and CDR2 is YNNKEL in the germline V gene (reference sequence). The CDR3 spans 17 residues.

CDR3 region: CASSDSNSNEQFF. The V call is TRBV6-4, the J call TRBJ2-1. The CDR3 extends over 13 amino acids. From germline, CDR1 is MRHNA and CDR2 SNTAGT.

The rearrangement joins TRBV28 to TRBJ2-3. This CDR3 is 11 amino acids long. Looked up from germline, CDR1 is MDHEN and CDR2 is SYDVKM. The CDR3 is CTSSFSDTQYF.

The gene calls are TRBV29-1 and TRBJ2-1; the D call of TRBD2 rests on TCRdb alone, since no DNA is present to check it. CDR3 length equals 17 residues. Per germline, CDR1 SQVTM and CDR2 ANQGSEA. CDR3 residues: CSVDNLAGGRYTDEQFF.

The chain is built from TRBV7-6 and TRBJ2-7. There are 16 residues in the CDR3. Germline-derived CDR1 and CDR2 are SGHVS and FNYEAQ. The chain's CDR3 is CASSPSGETPGYEQYF.

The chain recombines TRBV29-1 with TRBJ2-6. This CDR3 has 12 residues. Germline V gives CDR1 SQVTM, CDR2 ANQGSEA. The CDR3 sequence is CSVVTGANVLTF.

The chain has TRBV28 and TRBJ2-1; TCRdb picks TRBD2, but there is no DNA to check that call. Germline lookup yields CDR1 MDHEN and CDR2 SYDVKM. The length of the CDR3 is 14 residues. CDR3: CASSLLIGGDEQFF.

The CDR3 protein is CASSFWDRGENIQYF. This sequence joins TRBV28 and TRBJ2-4; TCRdb's D call of TRBD1 is untestable without DNA. The CDR3 runs 15 residues. Germline V lookup: CDR1 MDHEN, CDR2 SYDVKM.

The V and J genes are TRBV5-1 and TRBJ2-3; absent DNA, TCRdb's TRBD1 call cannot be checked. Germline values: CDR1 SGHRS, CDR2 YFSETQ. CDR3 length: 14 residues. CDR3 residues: CASSGDPRTDTLYF.

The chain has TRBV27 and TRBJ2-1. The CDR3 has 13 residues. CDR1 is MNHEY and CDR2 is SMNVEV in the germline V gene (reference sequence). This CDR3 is CASSLSRINEQFF.

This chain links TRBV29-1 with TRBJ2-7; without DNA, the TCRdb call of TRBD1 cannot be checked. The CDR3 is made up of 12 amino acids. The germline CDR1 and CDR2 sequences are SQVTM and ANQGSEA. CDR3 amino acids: CNVEDRAYEQYF.

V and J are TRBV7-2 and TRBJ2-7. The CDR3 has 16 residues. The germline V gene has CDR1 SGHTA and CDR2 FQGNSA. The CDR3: CASSLGGWGDSYEQYF.